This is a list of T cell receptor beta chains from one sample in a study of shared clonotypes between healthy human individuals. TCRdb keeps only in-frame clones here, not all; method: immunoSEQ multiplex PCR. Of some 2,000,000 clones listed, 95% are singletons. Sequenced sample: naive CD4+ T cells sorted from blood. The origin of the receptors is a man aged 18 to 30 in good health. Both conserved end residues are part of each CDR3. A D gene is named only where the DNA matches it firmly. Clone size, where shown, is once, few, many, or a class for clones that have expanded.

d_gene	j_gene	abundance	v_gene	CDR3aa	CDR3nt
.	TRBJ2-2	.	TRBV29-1	CSAGSGGIGELFF	TGCAGCGCTGGATCTGGGGGCATCGGGGAGCTGTTTTTT
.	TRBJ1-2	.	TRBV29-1	CSVEKQEHYGYTF	TGCAGCGTTGAAAAACAAGAACACTATGGCTACACCTTC
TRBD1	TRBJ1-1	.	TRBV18	CASSAQGAGTEAFF	TGTGCCAGCTCCGCCCAGGGGGCAGGGACTGAAGCTTTCTTT
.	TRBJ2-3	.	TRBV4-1	CASSQGPAERQRTDTQYF	TGCGCCAGCAGCCAAGGACCGGCGGAGCGGCAGCGTACAGATACGCAGTATTTT
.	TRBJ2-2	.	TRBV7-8	CASSLVLSGANTGELFF	TGTGCCAGCAGCTTAGTCCTTTCGGGAGCCAACACCGGGGAGCTGTTTTTT
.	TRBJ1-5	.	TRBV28	CASSFNDQPQHF	TGTGCCAGCAGTTTCAACGATCAGCCCCAGCATTTT
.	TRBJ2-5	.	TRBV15	CATSRGRTQETQYF	TGTGCCACCAGCAGGGGGAGGACTCAAGAGACCCAGTACTTC
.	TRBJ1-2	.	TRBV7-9	CASSFPNYGYTF	TGTGCCAGCAGCTTCCCTAACTATGGCTACACCTTC
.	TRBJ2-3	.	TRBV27	CASSLKDTQYF	TGTGCCAGCAGTTTAAAAGATACGCAGTATTTT
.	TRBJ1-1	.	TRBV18	CASFNQGTEAFF	TGTGCCAGCTTCAACCAGGGGACTGAAGCTTTCTTT
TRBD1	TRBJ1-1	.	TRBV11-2	CASSSRPQDRDSEAFF	TGTGCCAGCAGCTCCCGCCCTCAAGATAGGGACAGCGAAGCTTTCTTT
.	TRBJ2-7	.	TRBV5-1	CASIGVPASYEQYF	TGCGCCAGCATCGGGGTCCCCGCTTCCTACGAGCAGTACTTC
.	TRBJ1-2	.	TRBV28	CASRGEPKGYGYTF	TGTGCCAGCAGAGGGGAGCCTAAGGGCTATGGCTACACCTTC
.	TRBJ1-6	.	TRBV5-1	CASSLDAENSPLHF	TGCGCCAGCAGCTTGGACGCAGAAAATTCACCCCTCCACTTT
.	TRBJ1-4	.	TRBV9	CASSPGQYNEKLFF	TGTGCCAGCAGCCCTGGACAGTATAATGAAAAACTGTTTTTT
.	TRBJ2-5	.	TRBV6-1	CASSEVRQGGSFGETQYF	TGTGCCAGCAGTGAAGTACGTCAGGGGGGGTCGTTCGGAGAGACCCAGTACTTC
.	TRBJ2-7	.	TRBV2	CASSVPAQGMAGYEQYF	TGTGCCAGCAGCGTCCCGGCACAGGGAATGGCAGGCTACGAGCAGTACTTC
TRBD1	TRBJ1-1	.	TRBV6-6	CASSHTGDENTEAFF	TGTGCCAGCAGCCACACAGGGGATGAGAACACTGAAGCTTTCTTT
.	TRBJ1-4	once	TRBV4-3	CASSQALATNEKLFF	TGCGCCAGCAGCCAGGCGCTAGCAACTAATGAAAAACTGTTTTTT
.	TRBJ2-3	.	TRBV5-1	CASSLQSGGTDTQYF	TGCGCCAGCAGCTTACAGTCGGGTGGCACAGATACGCAGTATTTT
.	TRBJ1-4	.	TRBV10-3	CAISESTLPTEKLFF	TGTGCCATCAGTGAGTCTACTCTACCTACTGAAAAACTGTTTTTT
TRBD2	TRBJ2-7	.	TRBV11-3	CASSLDGTSLDEQYF	TGTGCCAGCAGCTTAGATGGGACTAGTCTCGACGAGCAGTACTTC
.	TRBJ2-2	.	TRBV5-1	CASSLGQVDTGELFF	TGCGCCAGCAGCTTGGGACAGGTAGACACCGGGGAGCTGTTTTTT
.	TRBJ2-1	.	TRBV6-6	CAISGIAVSSYNEQFF	TGTGCCATCAGCGGAATAGCGGTAAGCTCCTACAATGAGCAGTTCTTC
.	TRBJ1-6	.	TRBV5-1	CASSLGAGRMDSPLHF	TGCGCCAGCAGCTTGGGGGCAGGGAGAATGGATTCACCCCTCCACTTT
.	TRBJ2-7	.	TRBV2	CASSAISQGGVEQYF	TGTGCCAGCAGTGCAATTTCACAGGGAGGTGTCGAGCAGTACTTC
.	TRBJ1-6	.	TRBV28	CASSLGVLGNSPLHF	TGTGCCAGCAGTTTAGGAGTTTTGGGGAATTCACCCCTCCACTTT